This T cell receptor (beta chain) was documented in a study of CD8+ T cells in alopecia areata. Study at large: Treatment of the treated patients consisted of oral tofacitinib, 5 to 10 mg twice daily. Tofacitinib was given for 6 to 18 months, then stopped for 6 months. Study results and caveats: There was only one nonresponder, so it was unclear how baseline CD8+ expansion relates to response. Lesional scalp exceeded normal scalp in clonality, especially in alopecia totalis/universalis.

Trimming shortened V by 6 bases and J by 4 bases, and 25 bases separated the two germline ends. The length of the CDR3 is 18 residues. Germline-derived CDR1 and CDR2 are MGHRA and YSYEKL. It was cDNA, reverse transcribed from extracted RNA, that served as the sequencing template. The data were produced by immunoSEQ multiplex PCR, yet TCRdb's version contains in-frame clones alone and is incomplete. The sample contains 70,000 or so clones, around 29% of which appear only once. Concerning this clone itself: No antigen is known for it.

Treatment denoted: oral pan-JAK inhibitor, 5-10 mg twice daily. The chain couples TRBV4-1 to TRBJ1-5, with a tentative D call TRBD1 (5 bases). Sequencing was performed on CD8+ T cells sorted from blood, taken at week 4, from a patient treated with tofacitinib. The receptor was derived from a human donor with alopecia areata. The CDR3 loop is CASSPSPPGPEVNQPQHF. CDR3 sequence (DNA): TGCGCCAGCAGTCCCTCCCCACCGGGACCGGAGGTGAATCAGCCCCAGCATTTT.